The T cell receptor (beta chain) described here comes from a study of blood T cell repertoires in COVID-19. The wider study: The origin of the acute and convalescent COVID-19 samples was the United States, Italy and Spain.

Generated by immunoSEQ multiplex PCR, the TCRdb table keeps only in-frame clones and is missing some. The repertoire has a few hundred thousand clones, about 86% of them found once; the top ten carry about 4.1%. Participants were aged about 18 to 100 years, lived in 24 US areas, and enrolled virtually. Participant-reported clinical history was the basis for cohort assignment. The specimen was PBMCs or T cells enriched from blood (not recorded which). The receptor was isolated from a woman in her forties with acute COVID-19.

CDR3 sequence (DNA): TGTGCCAGTAGTATGTCCCACAGGACTATCAATGAGCAGTTCTTC. As protein: CASSMSHRTINEQFF. The rearrangement joins TRBV19 to TRBJ2-1, with D possibly TRBD2 on 6 matching bases. CDR1 and CDR2 from the germline V gene are LNHDA and SQIVND (reference sequence). The CDR3 sequence is 15 residues long. Trimming left V 3 bases short and J 6 bases short, with 15 bases between.